This record concerns one T cell receptor (beta chain) sequence. What it binds is not known. The PCR ran on 60 Vbeta and 13 Jbeta primers. Repertoires were generated with immunoSEQ multiplex PCR, while TCRdb's copy carries only in-frame clones and drops some. The table includes some 110,000 clones, over 70% detected once. The data stem from a study of cytomegalovirus exposure and HLA in healthy donors. General study findings and limits: The study put 150 or so TCR beta chains on its list as cytomegalovirus-associated.

The sample comprised PBMCs. This TCR came from a woman aged 45 to 65 in good health and CMV-seropositive.

The CDR3 protein is CASSIGGGDGYTF. Here the CDR3 DNA reads TGTGCCAGTAGTATTGGAGGGGGCGATGGCTACACCTTC. V and J are TRBV19 and TRBJ1-2, with 7 bases aligning to TRBD1. V was pared by 3 bases and J by 6 bases, with 4 bases of the junction left unmatched. CDR3 length equals 13 residues. The germline V gene encodes CDR1 LNHDA and CDR2 SQIVND (reference sequence).